This TCR beta chain was identified during a study of B cell selection in AIRE deficiency. Sorted regulatory T cells were CD4-positive, CD25-high and CD127-low or negative. The germline gives CDR1 KGHSH, CDR2 LQKENI. The CDR3 covers 16 residues. Trimming took 3 bases from V and 2 from J, leaving 13 bases between them. Using immunoSEQ multiplex PCR, the repertoire was profiled, and TCRdb retains in-frame clones only, with some absent. This table holds roughly 18,000 clones, 85% to 95% found once. The clonotype was recovered from a human donor in good health. The chain recombines TRBV18 with TRBJ2-2; possibly TRBD1 for D (6 bases). Sequencing was done on a sample of CD4+CD25+ Tregs sorted from PBMCs. Written as DNA, the CDR3 is TGTGCCAGCTCACCGGGGGCAGTTGGTAACACCGGGGAGCTGTTTTTT. Amino acids: CASSPGAVGNTGELFF.